This TCR beta chain was obtained from a study of CD8+CD57+ T cells in acquired aplastic anemia (dated by TCRdb to between 2017 and 2018). The study in broad terms: DNA extracted from sorted CD4+ and CD8+ cells had a mean of about 3.2 ug, with a range of roughly 0.19 to 27.4 ug. CD8+CD57+ expansion was defined as frequency above the mean frequency observed in healthy subjects.

Genomic DNA was used as template for profiling of TCR beta VDJ combinations and CDR3 sequences. An Illumina HiSeq 2000 was the platform used for TCR repertoire sequencing. On the authors' methods: Repertoire assessment relied on Simpson's diversity index, CDR3 size and DJ length profiles, and TRBV/TRBJ rearrangement plots. Whichever DNA sequence was most abundant in the deep sequencing data was defined as the immunodominant clone. CDR3 amino acid sequences were screened for sharing across subjects and compared with published repertoires and the VDJdb database. The public reads were run again by TCRdb, first through fastp at Q25 and then through MiXCR, and only productive beta chains were kept. Entries that share a CDR3 protein sequence are merged under the most common genes and DNA. Clone size and V and J calls follow TCRdb, not the original study. The table for this sample lists tens of thousands of distinct CDR3 sequences; roughly 63% of them were counted only once. The ten top clones hold roughly three fifths of the sample.

With regard to this clonotype: There is no known antigen for this receptor. No qualities accompany the bases; no much larger clone lies one base away.

From the cysteine up to the phenylalanine, the CDR3 has a length of 12 residues. Only the CDR3 DNA is retained, 36 bases long and in frame from the first base. V is cut by 5 bases and J by 7 bases, and the space between the germline ends is 11 bases. Per the germline V gene, SNHLY is the CDR1 and FYNNEI is the CDR2. Broad study findings and their caveats: Twenty-nine CD8+ CDR3 sequences were found to be shared between patients and controls, but these sequences appeared to be highly expressed in patients and within the immunodominant clones of the patients. No significant difference in CD8+ Simpson's diversity was found between patients and healthy controls (P=0.060).

Flow cytometry had shown CD8+CD57+ cell expansion in the patients selected for sequencing. All patients had severe acquired aplastic anemia diagnosed by International Study of Aplastic Anemia and Agranulocytosis and Camitta criteria. No therapy had been received by the patients at the time of blood sampling. The study deep-sequenced TCR repertoires of sorted CD4+ and CD8+ blood T cells from severe aplastic anemia patients and healthy subjects. Patients were enrolled under clinicaltrials.gov protocols 00001620, 01623167, 00001397, 00071045, 00081523 and 00961064 in the USA. Ficoll-Paque density gradient centrifugation was used to isolate peripheral blood mononuclear cells. Before DNA extraction, CD4+ and CD8+ T cells were sorted by FACS or by magnetic beads.

The sequencing sample was made of sorted CD4+, CD8+, or CD8+CD57+ T cells (not recorded which) from PBMCs. The chain was built from TRBV2 and TRBJ1-1; perhaps TRBD1 is the D gene, with 6 bases matching. The source of this sequence is a human donor with aplastic anemia. Here is the DNA: TGTGCCAGCAGTACAGGGCCTTATGAAGCTTTCTTT. Its product reads: CASSTGPYEAFF.